These T cell receptor beta chains were read from a single sample in a study of blood T cell repertoires in COVID-19. Generated by immunoSEQ multiplex PCR, the TCRdb table keeps only in-frame clones and is missing some. The table records about 62,000 clones, 76% of them present only once. The specimen sequenced was peripheral blood. These receptors all stem from a woman aged 45-65 years with active or convalescent COVID-19. Both conserved end residues are part of each CDR3. The D gene is left open where the match is weak. Size is omitted from some rows. Given values are once, few, many or a class for expanded clones.

d_gene	abundance	v_gene	j_gene	CDR3aa	CDR3nt
TRBD1	NA	TRBV30	TRBJ1-2	CAWSPGQGNYGYTF	TGTGCCTGGAGCCCGGGACAGGGGAACTATGGCTACACCTTC
NA	NA	TRBV10-3	TRBJ2-3	CAISESNTGLRTDTQYF	TGTGCCATCAGTGAGTCGAATACAGGGCTCCGCACAGATACGCAGTATTTT
NA	NA	TRBV5-4	TRBJ1-2	CASSLAGVSSYGYTF	TGTGCCAGCAGCTTGGCCGGGGTCTCTAGCTATGGCTACACCTTC
NA	NA	TRBV28	TRBJ2-6	CASSLRALSSGANVLTF	TGTGCCAGCAGTTTGAGGGCCTTGAGCTCTGGGGCCAACGTCCTGACTTTC
NA	NA	TRBV19	TRBJ2-5	CASSSGSLGETQYF	TGTGCCAGTAGTAGTGGGAGCCTGGGAGAGACCCAGTACTTC
TRBD1	NA	TRBV7-7	TRBJ1-2	CASSLVGQGPQDGYTF	TGTGCTAGCAGCTTAGTAGGACAGGGGCCCCAGGATGGCTACACCTTC
TRBD2	NA	TRBV7-2	TRBJ2-1	CASSPSGSNYNEQFF	TGTGCCAGCAGCCCGAGCGGGAGCAACTACAATGAGCAGTTCTTC
NA	NA	TRBV7-3	TRBJ1-1	CASSFDGAAGTEAFF	TGTGCCAGCAGCTTCGACGGAGCAGCGGGCACTGAAGCTTTCTTT
TRBD2	NA	TRBV7-2	TRBJ2-7	CASSLEVGRLAGAYEQYF	TGTGCCAGCAGCTTAGAAGTGGGGCGTCTAGCGGGAGCCTACGAGCAGTACTTC
NA	once	TRBV24-1	TRBJ2-3	CATSDPGQSTDTQYF	TGTGCCACCAGTGATCCGGGACAAAGCACAGATACGCAGTATTTT
NA	once	TRBV19	TRBJ2-3	CASSIPGADTQYF	TGTGCCAGTAGTATCCCGGGAGCAGATACGCAGTATTTT
TRBD2	NA	TRBV5-1	TRBJ2-7	CASSPSGTLGEQYF	TGCGCCAGCAGCCCCAGCGGGACTCTGGGCGAGCAGTACTTC
TRBD1	NA	TRBV9	TRBJ1-1	CASSLGGQQWMNTEAFF	TGTGCCAGCAGCCTAGGGGGACAGCAGTGGATGAACACTGAAGCTTTCTTT
TRBD2	NA	TRBV4-2	TRBJ2-1	CASSPIGLAGDNEQFF	TGTGCCAGCAGTCCAATAGGCCTAGCGGGAGACAATGAGCAGTTCTTC
NA	NA	TRBV7-2	TRBJ1-1	CASSLEGGAPEAFF	TGTGCCAGCAGCTTAGAGGGGGGGGCTCCTGAAGCTTTCTTT
NA	NA	TRBV18	TRBJ1-1	CASSPIDGDTEAFF	TGTGCCAGCTCACCAATCGATGGAGACACTGAAGCTTTCTTT
TRBD2	NA	TRBV6-1	TRBJ2-7	CASRLGSGGSYEQYF	TGTGCCAGCAGACTGGGTAGCGGGGGCTCCTACGAGCAGTACTTC
NA	NA	TRBV19	TRBJ2-7	CASSTSGRFGNEQYF	TGTGCCAGTAGTACGAGCGGGCGTTTCGGAAACGAGCAGTACTTC
NA	once	TRBV9	TRBJ2-5	CASSVPGADGTQYF	TGTGCCAGCAGCGTCCCAGGGGCTGACGGGACCCAGTACTTC
TRBD2	few	TRBV30	TRBJ2-1	CAWSSGLESWHEQFF	TGTGCCTGGAGTAGCGGACTAGAGAGTTGGCATGAGCAGTTCTTC
TRBD1	NA	TRBV24-1	TRBJ2-7	CATRDRATYEQYF	TGTGCCACCAGGGACAGGGCGACCTACGAGCAGTACTTC
NA	NA	TRBV19	TRBJ1-2	CASSIVGGRLGGYTF	TGTGCCAGTAGTATAGTCGGGGGACGCCTGGGAGGCTACACCTTC
TRBD1	NA	TRBV27	TRBJ1-1	CASSLRQGATEAFF	TGTGCCAGCAGTTTGAGACAGGGGGCCACTGAAGCTTTCTTT
NA	NA	TRBV15	TRBJ1-3	CATSREWGAGNTIYF	TGTGCCACCAGCAGAGAATGGGGGGCTGGAAACACCATATATTTT
TRBD1	NA	TRBV9	TRBJ1-4	CASSPQLGGGEKLFF	TGTGCCAGCAGCCCCCAATTAGGGGGCGGTGAAAAACTGTTTTTT
NA	few	TRBV6-2/TRBV6-3	TRBJ2-7	CASRPGRRPRDEQYF	TGTGCCAGCAGGCCTGGGAGACGCCCTCGGGACGAGCAGTACTTC
TRBD1	NA	TRBV30	TRBJ1-2	CAWREGARGYTF	TGTGCCTGGAGAGAGGGGGCTAGAGGCTACACCTTC
NA	once	TRBV30	TRBJ1-6	CAWSGRRDNGSPLHF	TGTGCCTGGAGTGGTCGCCGGGACAACGGTTCACCCCTCCACTTT
TRBD1	NA	TRBV27	TRBJ1-5	CASSLQGARNQPQHF	TGTGCCAGCAGTCTCCAGGGGGCGAGGAATCAGCCCCAGCATTTT
TRBD2	NA	TRBV19	TRBJ2-7	CASSLSAGEGYEQYF	TGTGCCAGTAGTCTGTCGGCGGGAGAGGGCTACGAGCAGTACTTC
TRBD1	few	TRBV24-1	TRBJ1-1	CATSQGGWTEAFF	TGTGCCACCAGCCAGGGGGGATGGACTGAAGCTTTCTTT
TRBD2	NA	TRBV4-2	TRBJ2-5	CASTQVSGGRAGETQYF	TGTGCCAGCACCCAAGTTTCTGGCGGGAGGGCCGGAGAGACCCAGTACTTC
NA	few	TRBV14	TRBJ1-2	CASSSQWGGYGYTF	TGTGCCAGCAGCTCTCAGTGGGGGGGCTATGGCTACACCTTC
TRBD1	NA	TRBV6-5	TRBJ1-1	CASSFTGGRSEAFF	TGTGCCAGCAGTTTCACAGGGGGCCGTAGTGAAGCTTTCTTT
TRBD2	NA	TRBV6-2/TRBV6-3	TRBJ2-3	CASSYPHPGLASTDTQYF	TGTGCCAGCAGTTACCCACATCCGGGACTAGCGAGCACAGATACGCAGTATTTT
NA	NA	TRBV19	TRBJ1-2	CASSIDRSRASFYGYTF	TGTGCCAGTAGTATAGATCGGTCCAGGGCATCATTCTATGGCTACACCTTC
TRBD1	NA	TRBV19	TRBJ1-2	CASSVGGSNYGYTF	TGTGCCAGTAGCGTAGGGGGCAGTAACTATGGCTACACCTTC
NA	NA	TRBV24-1	TRBJ2-1	CATSDNRGGSYNEQFF	TGTGCCACCAGTGACAACAGAGGGGGCTCCTACAATGAGCAGTTCTTC
NA	few	TRBV4-1	TRBJ2-7	CASSHLRGYEQYF	TGCGCCAGCAGCCATCTCAGGGGATACGAGCAGTACTTC
NA	NA	TRBV7-2	TRBJ2-7	CASSLLGTDDYEQYF	TGTGCCAGCAGTCTACTGGGGACTGACGATTACGAGCAGTACTTC
NA	NA	TRBV7-2	TRBJ2-3	CASSLVAATSTQYF	TGTGCCAGCAGCTTAGTCGCTGCGACTAGTACGCAGTATTTT
TRBD2	NA	TRBV19	TRBJ2-7	CASIPSGSGNEQYF	TGTGCCAGTATTCCAAGCGGGAGCGGCAACGAGCAGTACTTC
TRBD2	few	TRBV4-3	TRBJ2-1	CASSQDGTSVQEQFF	TGCGCCAGCAGCCAAGATGGGACTAGCGTGCAGGAGCAGTTCTTC
TRBD1	few	TRBV5-1	TRBJ1-2	CASSLGDRVYGYTF	TGCGCCAGCAGCTTGGGTGACAGGGTCTATGGCTACACCTTC
NA	NA	TRBV6-1	TRBJ2-2	CASSELGGGVTGELFF	TGTGCCAGCAGTGAACTCGGGGGAGGAGTCACCGGGGAGCTGTTTTTT
NA	NA	TRBV5-1	TRBJ1-5	CASSLGVNQPQHF	TGCGCCAGCAGCTTAGGGGTAAATCAGCCCCAGCATTTT
NA	NA	TRBV4-3	TRBJ2-1	CASSPSSPSGGRNEQFF	TGCGCCAGCAGCCCCTCTTCTCCAAGCGGAGGCCGGAATGAGCAGTTCTTC